The source of this T cell receptor beta chain is a study of blood T cell repertoires in COVID-19. Study overall: The United States, Italy and Spain provided the acute and convalescent COVID-19 samples. T cells, B-cell-depleted T cells, or PBMCs provided the cDNA or gDNA that served as material.

From germline, CDR1 is SQVTM and CDR2 ANQGSEA. Trimming shortened V by 6 bases and J by 6 bases, and 12 bases separated the two germline ends. The CDR3 sequence is 12 residues long. The authors' processing: From reference gene primer amplification, estimates of nucleated cell counts were derived. The method was immunoSEQ multiplex PCR; TCRdb's version includes in-frame clones alone and lacks a portion of them. V, J and clone size are taken as reported in that table, and D and trimming were inferred from the DNA itself. Among about 160,000 clones listed, 75% to 90% were seen once. This clonotype was sampled from a human donor with acute or convalescent COVID-19. The donor label of this sample is uncertain. The gene calls are TRBV29-1 and TRBJ2-1; a weak D match, TRBD1 (6 bases). The sample comprised peripheral blood. The CDR3, as DNA: TGCAGCGTGTACAGGGTGGCCAATGAGCAGTTCTTC. Its translation is CSVYRVANEQFF.